This TCR beta chain emerged from a study of graft-versus-host responses after intestinal transplantation. Findings of the study overall: Allograft clonal ratios (graft-versus-host to host-versus-graft) were high in patients who had graft-donor T cell macrochimerism.

A remark on this clone: Its target is unknown.

V was clipped by 4 bases and J by 4 bases, with 13 bases between them. The germline gives CDR1 MNHNS, CDR2 SASEGT. The length of the CDR3 is 14 residues. Measured with immunoSEQ multiplex PCR; TCRdb has only the in-frame clones, and not every one. Counted here are over 85,000 clones, over 85% occurring once; the ten biggest clones make up 0.45% to 0.55%. The rearrangement links TRBV6-1 to TRBJ1-2, with D tentatively TRBD1 (5 bases). The receptor was isolated from a human donor who received an intestinal transplant. The starting material was unstimulated CD8+ T cells sorted from spleen or lymph node cells, obtained before intestinal transplant. The CDR3 sequence is CASSGGRAFYGYTF. CDR3 nucleotides: TGTGCCAGCAGTGGGGGCAGGGCGTTCTATGGCTACACCTTC.